One sample yielded the 31 T cell receptor beta chains listed below, sequenced in a study of blood T cells in healthy people across ages. It was with a sample-barcoded 5' primer and a J-beta primer mix that a second PCR of roughly 6 to 12 cycles was run. Each CDR3 protein is one row after TCRdb ran MiXCR on the 5' RACE reads. Found here are about 1.1 million distinct CDR3 sequences, roughly two fifths of them singletons; the top ten hold 13%. Sequences were obtained from blood. The receptors were sampled from a young man in good health.

This clonotype has more than one count but fewer than ten. This chain connects TRBV20-1 to TRBJ1-2; a possible D gene is TRBD1 (5 bases). The V end was cut by 5 bases, the J end by 2 bases, with 15 bases between. Germline V gene data show CDR1 as DFQATT and CDR2 as SNEGSKA (reference sequence). The CDR3 totals 14 residues. The CDR3 DNA sequence: TGCAGTGCTGCAACCGGGACCGCGAACTATGGCTACACCTTC. Amino acid sequence: CSAATGTANYGYTF.

The rearrangement joins TRBV9 to TRBJ2-5; D remains ambiguous. Per the germline V gene, CDR1 is SGDLS and CDR2 is YYNGEE. The CDR3 is 14 amino acids. Trimming took 2 bases from V and 5 from J, leaving 13 bases between them. The CDR3 region is CASSVSTGPETQYF. DNA of the CDR3: TGTGCCAGCAGCGTTTCGACTGGCCCGGAGACCCAGTACTTC.

This clonotype has a count of ten or more. The rearrangement links TRBV29-1 to TRBJ2-3, with TRBD1 matching 8 bases. The CDR3 is 13 amino acids. CDR1 and CDR2 (germline): SQVTM, ANQGSEA. J lost 0 bases, V lost 5 bases, and 1 base had no gene match. CDR3 nucleotide sequence: TGCAGCGTTAACAGGGGGAGCACAGATACGCAGTATTTT. Amino acids: CSVNRGSTDTQYF.

V and J are TRBV4-1 and TRBJ2-5; D is uncertain. Germline CDR1 and CDR2: MGHRA and YSYEKL. The V end was cut by 1 base, the J end by 5 bases, with 8 bases between. The CDR3 has 13 residues. The CDR3 region is CASSQAYGETQYF. The CDR3, as DNA: TGCGCCAGCAGCCAAGCCTATGGGGAGACCCAGTACTTC.

This chain links TRBV5-1 with TRBJ2-3, with D perhaps matching TRBD1 (6 bases). Germline V CDR1 and CDR2: SGHRS, YFSETQ. This CDR3 has 18 residues. V lost 4 bases and J 0 bases, leaving 21 bases between the germline ends. The CDR3 loop reads CASSPAFGQIVSTDTQYF. DNA of the CDR3: TGCGCCAGCAGCCCCGCCTTCGGACAGATAGTTAGCACAGATACGCAGTATTTT.

The V call is TRBV12-3 or TRBV12-4, the J call TRBJ1-5; TRBD1 aligns across 8 bases. The V and J ends lost 7 bases and 8 bases, in that order; junction bases with no gene match: 10. CDR3 size: 14 residues. The CDR3 DNA follows: TGTGCCAGCACCATGACAGGGGAGGTTAAGCCCCAGCATTTT. Its protein product is CASTMTGEVKPQHF.

The chain carries TRBV20-1 and TRBJ2-4; D perhaps matches TRBD1 (5 bases). From germline, CDR1 is DFQATT and CDR2 SNEGSKA (reference sequence). The CDR3 consists of 12 residues. The DNA of the CDR3 is TGCAGCCTCAGGGCCAGAGGAGACATTCAGTACTTC. This codes for CSLRARGDIQYF.

The chain recombines TRBV7-2 with TRBJ2-3, with 7 bases identical to TRBD2. In germline, CDR1 is SGHTA, CDR2 FQGNSA. CDR3 length: 12 residues. The J segment lost 10 bases and the V segment lost 3 bases, leaving 4 bases of the junction unmatched. The CDR3 sequence: CASSLSGDAQYF. The CDR3 DNA reads TGTGCCAGCAGCTTGAGCGGGGATGCGCAGTATTTT.

The genes are TRBV11-2 and TRBJ1-2; no firm D call. The germline V gene encodes CDR1 SGHAT and CDR2 FQNNGV. This CDR3 has 13 amino acids. Trimming shortened V by 0 bases and J by 7 bases, and 9 bases separated the two germline ends. CDR3 nucleotide sequence: TGTGCCAGCAGCTTAGATTTAAGGTCTGGCTACACCTTC. The encoded protein is CASSLDLRSGYTF.

This clonotype appeared a few times. The V and J genes are TRBV3-1 and TRBJ1-5; no clear D. CDR1 and CDR2 from the germline V gene are LGHDT and YNNKEL (reference sequence). V was shortened by 1 base and J by 5 bases, with 6 bases between the two germline ends. The CDR3 covers 13 residues. The chain's CDR3 is CASSQGSHQPQHF. The CDR3 region has the DNA TGTGCCAGCAGCCAAGGGAGCCATCAGCCCCAGCATTTT.

The chain carries TRBV9 and TRBJ1-3; D is possibly TRBD1 (6 bases). V was pared by 4 bases and J by 2 bases, with 16 bases between. The CDR3 is 16 amino acids. Germline V gives CDR1 SGDLS, CDR2 YYNGEE. The CDR3, as DNA: TGTGCCAGCAGCCCTTATACAGGGAAACCTGGAAACACCATATATTTT. It is translated as CASSPYTGKPGNTIYF.

This rearrangement joins TRBV3-1 to TRBJ2-1; 8 nucleotides align to TRBD2. Losses at the gene ends were 6 bases for V and 10 bases for J; bases not matched to a gene: 14. This CDR3 is 15 amino acids long. Germline assignment: CDR1 LGHDT and CDR2 YNNKEL (reference sequence). CDR3 in DNA: TGTGCCAGCAGTCCCGGGACTAGTATAGACTACGAGCAGTTCTTC. Translating it yields CASSPGTSIDYEQFF.

This clonotype was counted only a few times. The chain joins TRBV4-1 to TRBJ2-3; TRBD2 matches at 8 bases. The length of the CDR3 is 18 residues. Trimming cost V 0 bases and J 0 bases; bases outside gene matches: 8. Germline CDR1 is MGHRA and CDR2 is YSYEKL. The CDR3 DNA is TGCGCCAGCAGCCAAGAGAATGGCGGGGGGCCTAGCACAGATACGCAGTATTTT. Protein product: CASSQENGGGPSTDTQYF.

This clonotype has more than one count but fewer than ten. This rearrangement joins TRBV25-1 to TRBJ2-3; TRBD1 aligns across 12 bases. CDR1 is MGHDK, CDR2 SYGVNS, per germline. CDR3 length: 17 amino acids. Trimming at V came to 0 bases and at J to 6 bases, leaving 7 bases not matched to a gene. In nucleotides, the CDR3 is TGTGCCAGCAGTGAATACAGGGGACAGGGGGCAGGGGATACGCAGTATTTT. Translation: CASSEYRGQGAGDTQYF.

This clonotype has a handful of counts. The V and J genes are TRBV12-3 or TRBV12-4 and TRBJ1-6, with a tentative D call TRBD1 (5 bases). The CDR3 has 15 amino acids. The V and J ends lost 5 bases and 8 bases respectively, with 16 bases between them. The CDR3 sequence: CASSAQGFTDSPLHF. As DNA, the CDR3 is TGTGCCAGCAGTGCGCAGGGTTTCACAGATTCACCCCTCCACTTT.

This clonotype was detected many times. The chain joins TRBV20-1 to TRBJ1-2, with D unresolved. The germline V gene encodes CDR1 DFQATT and CDR2 SNEGSKA (reference sequence). This CDR3 spans 11 amino acids. The ends were cut back, 7 bases at V and 1 base at J, with 7 bases in the middle. The CDR3 DNA reads as TGCAGTGGGGCCCTTAACTATGGCTACACCTTC. It encodes CSGALNYGYTF.

The chain links TRBV9 to TRBJ1-2; 8 bases line up with TRBD1. J gave up 2 bases and V 1 base, and 1 base lay outside the gene matches. CDR1 and CDR2 from the germline V gene are SGDLS and YYNGEE. The CDR3 extends over 14 amino acids. The CDR3 here is CASSVWTGNYGYTF. As DNA, the CDR3 is TGTGCCAGCAGCGTATGGACAGGGAACTATGGCTACACCTTC.

This chain joins TRBV10-3 and TRBJ2-7; D is perhaps TRBD1 or TRBD2 (5 bases each). Trimming shortened V by 0 bases and J by 2 bases, and 14 bases separated the two germline ends. Per the germline V gene, CDR1 is ENHRY and CDR2 is SYGVKD. The CDR3 loop spans 16 amino acids. CDR3 residues: CAISESRRVDTYEQYF. CDR3 DNA sequence: TGTGCCATCAGTGAGTCTAGGCGGGTGGACACCTACGAGCAGTACTTC.

This chain links TRBV20-1 with TRBJ2-7, with D unclear. The V and J ends lost 3 bases and 7 bases respectively, with 19 bases between them. CDR3 length: 14 residues. Germline CDR1 is DFQATT and CDR2 is SNEGSKA (reference sequence). CDR3 DNA: TGCAGTGCTAGCGGCCTGACGCCTTACAATGAGCAGTACTTC. The encoded protein is CSASGLTPYNEQYF.

This clonotype appeared many times. The chain combines TRBV20-1 with TRBJ2-3, with D possibly being TRBD1 (6 bases). CDR1 is DFQATT and CDR2 is SNEGSKA in the germline V gene (reference sequence). Trimming pared 6 bases from V and 2 bases from J, leaving 18 bases between. This CDR3 comprises 15 residues. The CDR3: CSAFIRGRPTDTQYF. The CDR3 nucleotides are TGCAGTGCCTTTATTAGGGGGAGACCCACAGATACGCAGTATTTT.

This chain links TRBV7-2 with TRBJ2-2; D remains unclear. The CDR3 has 16 residues. CDR1 is SGHTA and CDR2 is FQGNSA in the germline V gene. Trimming cost V 5 bases and J 6 bases, with 19 bases left between them. As DNA, the CDR3 is TGTGCCAGCAGCAAACCACGAACCCTGGGCGCCGGGGAGCTGTTTTTT. Protein sequence: CASSKPRTLGAGELFF.

This clonotype was found a few times. J is TRBJ2-1 and V is TRBV9, with a tentative D call TRBD2 (6 bases). CDR1 is SGDLS, CDR2 YYNGEE, per germline. The CDR3 contains 16 residues. The V end lost 3 bases, the J end lost 1 base, and 14 bases lay between the germline ends. CDR3 amino acids: CASSGSGGLSYNEQFF. In DNA form, the CDR3 reads TGTGCCAGCAGCGGATCCGGGGGACTGTCCTACAATGAGCAGTTCTTC.

The chain couples TRBV6-5 to TRBJ2-7, with D hard to call. Trimming cost V 2 bases and J 2 bases, with 10 bases left between them. Looked up from germline, CDR1 is MNHEY and CDR2 is SVGAGI. The CDR3 is 14 residues long. CDR3 coding DNA: TGTGCCAGCAGTTACAACGAACGAACCTACGAGCAGTACTTC. Translating gives CASSYNERTYEQYF.

This chain joins TRBV5-1 and TRBJ1-2, with TRBD1 matching over 7 bases. This CDR3 is 14 amino acids long. V lost 4 bases to trimming and J lost 6 bases; unmatched junction nucleotides: 9. CDR1 is SGHRS, CDR2 YFSETQ, per germline. This CDR3 reads CASSVQQGKHGYTF. DNA for the CDR3: TGCGCCAGCAGCGTACAACAGGGGAAGCATGGCTACACCTTC.

This clonotype was observed a handful of times. This CDR3 is CASRPPEGTEAFF. The CDR3 DNA reads TGTGCCAGCAGACCCCCAGAGGGCACTGAAGCTTTCTTT. This chain uses TRBV7-6 with TRBJ1-1; D gene uncertain. CDR3 length: 13 residues. The V end lost 6 bases, the J end lost 4 bases, and 12 bases lay between the germline ends. CDR1 and CDR2 from the germline V gene are SGHVS and FNYEAQ.

This clonotype was seen a few times. The V gene is TRBV11-2, the J gene TRBJ2-3; no firm D call. This CDR3 has 16 amino acids. Trimming cost V 1 base and J 0 bases, with 11 bases left between them. CDR1 is SGHAT, CDR2 FQNNGV, per germline. In DNA form, the CDR3 reads TGTGCCAGCAGCTTAGTTCCTAGTGCTAGCACAGATACGCAGTATTTT. Translation gives CASSLVPSASTDTQYF.

The sample holds a few counts of this clonotype. The V call is TRBV20-1, the J call TRBJ1-5; D is possibly TRBD1 (6 bases). Looked up from germline, CDR1 is DFQATT and CDR2 is SNEGSKA (reference sequence). The germline V and J ends were trimmed by 3 bases and 3 bases, with 12 bases remaining between them. The CDR3 contains 14 residues. DNA of the CDR3: TGCAGTGCTAGGGCTACAGGGTACAATCAGCCCCAGCATTTT. Amino acids: CSARATGYNQPQHF.

The chain links TRBV7-2 to TRBJ2-2, with D maybe TRBD2 (6 bases). The V gene's germline CDR1 is SGHTA and CDR2 FQGNSA. The CDR3 runs 15 residues. The V end was cut by 5 bases, the J end by 1 base, with 11 bases between. The CDR3 is CASSRAEGNTGELFF. DNA for the CDR3: TGTGCCAGCAGCCGGGCGGAGGGGAACACCGGGGAGCTGTTTTTT.

V usage is TRBV6-1 and J usage is TRBJ1-1; the match to TRBD1 covers 9 bases. CDR1 and CDR2 (germline): MNHNS, SASEGT. V shed 7 bases and J 3 bases; nucleotides not matched to a gene: 6. CDR3 length: 14 amino acids. The CDR3 DNA follows: TGTGCCAGCATTCGGACAGGGGAGGACACTGAAGCTTTCTTT. This codes for CASIRTGEDTEAFF.

The V call is TRBV6-2 or TRBV6-3, the J call TRBJ1-5; D might be TRBD1 (6 bases). Deletions cut 0 bases from V and 7 bases from J, with 13 bases between. The germline gives CDR1 MNHEY, CDR2 SVGEGT. This CDR3 contains 15 residues. The CDR3 bases are TGTGCCAGCAGTTACTCGATGGACAGATACCAGCCCCAGCATTTT. Protein product: CASSYSMDRYQPQHF.

The chain combines TRBV20-1 with TRBJ2-1; no clear D gene. This CDR3 is built from 14 residues. Trimming pared 5 bases from V and 1 base from J, leaving 12 bases between. Germline loops: CDR1 DFQATT, CDR2 SNEGSKA (reference sequence). The DNA for the CDR3 is TGCAGTGCTCCTTATGCCAGTTCCTACAATGAGCAGTTCTTC. As protein: CSAPYASSYNEQFF.